This T cell receptor (beta chain) is from a study of OX40 agonist ivuxolimab in advanced cancers. For the study at large: Patients were dosed with the agonistic anti-OX40 (CD134) antibody ivuxolimab.

Study-wide results and limits: Low normalized T-cell clonal expansion was additionally recorded for some nonresponders. Dose levels from 0.1 to 3.0 mg/kg saw CD4+ and CD8+ blood T cells expand clonally by week 6. Mean expanded clone counts were higher in CD8+ than CD4+ T cells.

V lost 2 bases and J 7 bases, leaving 5 bases between the germline ends. Germline V gene lookup returns CDR1 MGHRA and CDR2 YSYEKL. This CDR3 region has 11 residues. In regard to this clone: Its antigen is unknown.

The assay was immunoSEQ multiplex PCR, and TCRdb's table has in-frame clones only and misses some. The sample has more than 2,000 clones; about four fifths are singletons. This TCR came from an adult with an advanced solid tumor such as melanoma, head and neck, liver or kidney cancer. This rearrangement joins TRBV4-1 to TRBJ1-2, with a weak D call TRBD1 (5 bases). This specimen was CD4+ or CD8+ T cells sorted from blood, taken in a trial of the OX40 agonist ivuxolimab. The CDR3 here is CASSQRGGYTF. The CDR3 DNA follows: TGCGCCAGCAGCCAAAGGGGTGGCTACACCTTC.